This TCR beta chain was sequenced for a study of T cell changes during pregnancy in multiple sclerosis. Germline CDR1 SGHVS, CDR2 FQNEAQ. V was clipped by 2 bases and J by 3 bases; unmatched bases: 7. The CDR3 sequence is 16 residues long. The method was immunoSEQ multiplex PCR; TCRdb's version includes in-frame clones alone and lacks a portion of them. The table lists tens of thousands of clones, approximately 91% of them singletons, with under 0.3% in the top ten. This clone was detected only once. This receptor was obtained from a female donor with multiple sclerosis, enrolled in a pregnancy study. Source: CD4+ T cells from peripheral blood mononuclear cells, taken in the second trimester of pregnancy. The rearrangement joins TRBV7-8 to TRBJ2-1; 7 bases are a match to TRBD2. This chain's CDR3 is CASSLNTGLVYNEQFF. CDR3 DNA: TGTGCCAGCAGCTTAAATACCGGACTAGTCTACAATGAGCAGTTCTTC. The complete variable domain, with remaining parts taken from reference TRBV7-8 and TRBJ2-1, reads GAGVSQSPRYKVAKRGQDVALRCDPISGHVSLFWYQQALGQGPEFLTYFQNEAQLDKSGLPSDRFFAERPEGSVSTLKIQRTQQEDSAVYLCASSLNTGLVYNEQFFGPGTRLTVL.